Listed here are 7 T cell receptor beta chains from one sample, sequenced in a study of blood T cell repertoires in COVID-19. Sequenced by immunoSEQ multiplex PCR; TCRdb stores in-frame clones only, minus some. The table shows about 250,000 clones, with approximately 83% occurring only once. The sample taken for sequencing was peripheral blood. The source of these receptors is a human donor in a cohort sampled during active COVID-19.

The chain links TRBV27 to TRBJ1-5, with a tentative D call TRBD1 (5 bases). Deletions cut 6 bases from V and 2 bases from J, with 14 bases between. This CDR3 comprises 15 residues. Germline V gives CDR1 MNHEY, CDR2 SMNVEV (reference sequence). CDR3: CASRGGMAGNQPQHF. The CDR3 bases are TGTGCCAGCAGGGGGGGTATGGCGGGCAATCAGCCCCAGCATTTT.

The rearrangement joins TRBV28 to TRBJ2-2; D might be TRBD1 (5 bases). The CDR3 spans 15 residues. V lost 5 bases and J 2 bases, leaving 12 bases between the germline ends. Germline V gives CDR1 MDHEN, CDR2 SYDVKM. In DNA, the CDR3 is TGTGCCAGCAGTGAGGCAGGGCTAAACACCGGGGAGCTGTTTTTT. Its translation is CASSEAGLNTGELFF.

J is TRBJ2-3 and V is TRBV7-9, with 8 bases identical to TRBD1. Germline CDR1 SEHNR, CDR2 FQNEAQ (reference sequence). After removal of 3 bases from V and 10 bases from J, the junction contained 12 bases not matched to a gene. This CDR3 is 15 amino acids long. CDR3 DNA sequence: TGTGCCAGCAGCTTTCGGACAGGGAGGATCCGTCCGCAGTATTTT. Amino acids: CASSFRTGRIRPQYF.

This clone was detected many times. The gene calls are TRBV10-2 and TRBJ1-5, with D possibly TRBD1 on 5 matching bases. CDR1 and CDR2 (germline): WSHSY, SAAADI. Trimming pared 5 bases from V and 0 bases from J, leaving 11 bases between. This CDR3 region has 15 residues. CDR3 sequence reads: CASSPTEYSNQPQHF. CDR3 nucleotide sequence: TGCGCCAGCAGTCCGACAGAATATAGCAATCAGCCCCAGCATTTT.

In this sample, this clone turned up many times. V is TRBV9 and J is TRBJ1-1; D may be TRBD1 (6 bases). V lost 4 bases to trimming and J lost 0 bases, with 22 bases between them. Germline assignment: CDR1 SGDLS and CDR2 YYNGEE. The CDR3 is 18 amino acids. The CDR3 region is CASSPEPGQASMNTEAFF. The CDR3 coding sequence is TGTGCCAGCAGCCCAGAACCGGGACAAGCTAGTATGAACACTGAAGCTTTCTTT.

This clone came up once. This sequence joins TRBV25-1 and TRBJ2-7; tentatively, D is TRBD1 (5 bases). CDR3 length: 14 residues. From germline, CDR1 is MGHDK and CDR2 SYGVNS. The V gene lost 4 bases and the J gene lost 0 bases, with 10 bases spanning the gap. The chain's CDR3 is CASSARQNSYEQYF. The CDR3 nucleotides are TGTGCCAGCAGTGCCCGACAGAACTCCTACGAGCAGTACTTC.

CDR3: CASSQALGQGEGYTF. The DNA of the CDR3 is TGTGCCAGCAGCCAAGCCCTGGGACAGGGAGAGGGCTACACCTTC. V usage is TRBV3-1 (or the pseudogene TRBV3-2) and J usage is TRBJ1-2, with 9 positions matching TRBD1. The CDR3 has 15 amino acids. Germline values: CDR1 LGHDT, CDR2 YNNKEL (reference sequence). V trimming: 1 base; J trimming: 8 bases; junction bases outside the gene matches: 8.